A single sample gave rise to the 13 T cell receptor beta chains below, sequenced in a study of blood T cell repertoires in COVID-19. The method was immunoSEQ multiplex PCR; TCRdb's version includes in-frame clones alone and lacks a portion of them. Of about 250,000 clones in the sample, 75% to 85% were seen once. Input material: peripheral blood. Every receptor here comes from a woman in her seventies with acute or convalescent COVID-19.

The V and J genes are TRBV30 and TRBJ1-6; D is unclear. Deletions cut 0 bases from V and 7 bases from J, with 13 bases between. Germline lookup yields CDR1 GTSNPN and CDR2 SVGIG (reference sequence). This CDR3 has 15 residues. The CDR3 loop is CAWSVPGSLNSPLHF. The CDR3 region has the DNA TGTGCCTGGAGTGTACCAGGAAGTCTGAATTCACCCCTCCACTTT.

The CDR3 region has the DNA TGTGCCAGCAGCTTTGGAGATACGACGGCCACCTTC. It yields the protein CASSFGDTTATF. This chain uses TRBV5-5 with TRBJ1-2; D is unclear. V was pared by 2 bases and J by 13 bases, with 15 bases between. CDR1 and CDR2 (germline): SGHKS, YYEKEE (reference sequence). This CDR3 is 12 amino acids long.

This rearrangement joins TRBV5-6 to TRBJ2-3; D is unclear. CDR3 length: 14 amino acids. The germline V and J ends were trimmed by 2 bases and 4 bases, with 11 bases remaining between them. The germline CDR1 and CDR2 sequences are SGHDT and YYEEEE. In DNA, the CDR3 is TGTGCCAGCAGCTTAGACTTCGATCCAGATACGCAGTATTTT. Its translation is CASSLDFDPDTQYF.

The rearrangement links TRBV5-1 to TRBJ1-2; D unresolved. V shed 2 bases and J shed 8 bases, with 13 bases lying between them. CDR3 length: 13 amino acids. The germline gives CDR1 SGHRS, CDR2 YFSETQ. The CDR3 loop reads CASSFSGLGGYTF. The CDR3 bases are TGCGCCAGCAGCTTCTCGGGGTTAGGGGGCTACACCTTC. Looking up the rest from reference TRBV5-1 and TRBJ1-2 gives the full variable domain: KAGVTQTPRYLIKTRGQQVTLSCSPISGHRSVSWYQQTPGQGLQFLFEYFSETQRNKGNFPGRFSGRQFSNSRSEMNVSTLELGDSALYLCASSFSGLGGYTFGSGTRLTVV.

V gene TRBV21-1 combines with J gene TRBJ2-7; the table assigns TRBD1, which was not confirmed against the DNA. TRBV21-1 is deemed a pseudogene. The CDR3 extends over 14 amino acids. The CDR3 nucleotides read TGTGCCAGCAGCCCCAAGAGCAGGGGGGACGAGCAGTACTTC. Encoded protein: CASSPKSRGDEQYF.

The J gene is TRBJ1-4, the V gene TRBV2, with D perhaps matching TRBD1 (6 bases). CDR1 and CDR2 from the germline V gene are SNHLY and FYNNEI. Deletions cut 4 bases from V and 6 bases from J, with 15 bases between. The CDR3 is 15 residues long. CDR3 amino acids: CASSAGGQFYEKLFF. CDR3 nucleotides: TGTGCCAGCAGTGCGGGTGGACAGTTTTATGAAAAACTGTTTTTT.

V usage is TRBV21-1 and J usage is TRBJ2-2; the D call of TRBD1 is as the table states it, not checked on the DNA. TRBV21-1 is shown as a pseudogene. There are 15 residues in the CDR3. The CDR3 DNA reads as TGTGCCAGCAGCACCCGGACAGGGACTACCGGGGAGCTGTTTTTT. Protein product: CASSTRTGTTGELFF.

The chain uses TRBV7-2 and TRBJ1-6, with 9 positions matching TRBD1. The CDR3 runs 17 residues. V lost 5 bases to trimming and J lost 0 bases; unmatched junction nucleotides: 5. Per the germline V gene, CDR1 is SGHTA and CDR2 is FQGNSA. CDR3 region: CASSGGQGPSYNSPLHF. In DNA, the CDR3 is TGTGCCAGCAGCGGTGGACAGGGGCCCTCCTATAATTCACCCCTCCACTTT.

A word on this clone: Sequence at one end of the junction differs from germline and may be a read error. This chain joins TRBV7-8 and TRBJ2-7; 12 nucleotides line up with TRBD1. The germline CDR1 and CDR2 sequences are SGHVS and FQNEAQ. The CDR3 spans 13 residues. Here the CDR3 reads CASSLGARDRGQF. The CDR3 DNA follows: TGTGCCAGCAGCCTAGGGGCCCGGGACAGGGGGCAATTC. The variable domain in full, completed from reference TRBV7-8 and TRBJ2-7, reads GAGVSQSPRYKVAKRGQDVALRCDPISGHVSLFWYQQALGQGPEFLTYFQNEAQLDKSGLPSDRFFAERPEGSVSTLKIQRTQQEDSAVYLCASSLGARDRGQFGPGTRLTVT.

The chain carries TRBV5-8 and TRBJ1-5; D is unclear. The CDR3 has 13 amino acids. Trimming shortened V by 9 bases and J by 4 bases, and 14 bases separated the two germline ends. CDR1 is SGHTS and CDR2 is YDEGEE in the germline V gene. For the CDR3, the DNA is TGTGCCACCCGTGAGCGCTCTAATCAGCCCCAGCATTTT. This encodes CATRERSNQPQHF.

The rearrangement links TRBV4-3 to TRBJ2-6; unclear D gene. The V end was cut by 3 bases, the J end by 1 base, with 10 bases between. Germline values: CDR1 LGHNA, CDR2 YSLEER. This CDR3 contains 16 residues. The CDR3 protein is CASSHEWASGANVLTF. The CDR3 DNA sequence: TGCGCCAGCAGCCACGAATGGGCGTCTGGGGCCAACGTCCTGACTTTC.

The J gene is TRBJ2-3, the V gene TRBV19; 9 bases match TRBD2. Trimming at V came to 0 bases and at J to 0 bases, leaving 16 bases not matched to a gene. Germline loops: CDR1 LNHDA, CDR2 SQIVND (reference sequence). The CDR3 consists of 21 residues. The chain's CDR3 is CASSIDLQRGVYTTSTDTQYF. Written as DNA, the CDR3 is TGTGCCAGTAGTATAGATCTCCAGCGGGGGGTATATACAACTAGCACAGATACGCAGTATTTT.

CDR3 residues: CASSFGVSSNQPQHF. In DNA, the CDR3 is TGCGCCAGCAGCTTCGGGGTTAGTAGCAATCAGCCCCAGCATTTT. The J gene is TRBJ1-5, the V gene TRBV5-1; the D is unclear. Germline CDR1 and CDR2: SGHRS and YFSETQ. This CDR3 spans 15 amino acids. V was shortened by 2 bases and J by 0 bases, with 9 bases between the two germline ends.